A single sample gave rise to the 10 T cell receptor beta chains below, sequenced in a study of monozygotic twins with inflammatory bowel disease. Using the 5' RACE reads, TCRdb records one entry per CDR3 protein without DNA. This sample's clone table lists more than 300,000 distinct CDR3 sequences. The sequencing sample was made of blood. The receptors shown here come from a human donor with ulcerative colitis or Crohn's disease, or a healthy co-twin of an affected twin (not recorded which).

The gene calls are TRBV7-4 and TRBJ1-1; checking the TCRdb D call of TRBD1 is not possible without DNA. The CDR3 has 20 residues. Germline values: CDR1 SGHVT, CDR2 SQSDAQ. CDR3 sequence: CASSLGPGQEEEGWETEAFF.

V usage is TRBV5-1 and J usage is TRBJ1-4; with no DNA, the TCRdb D assignment of TRBD1 cannot be verified. Per germline, CDR1 SGHRS and CDR2 YFSETQ. The CDR3 runs to 15 residues. This chain's CDR3 is CASSLEGVPNEKLFF.

The CDR3 region is CASSLRLNNEQFF. The chain combines TRBV11-3 with TRBJ2-1. There are 13 residues in the CDR3. Germline lookup yields CDR1 SGHNT and CDR2 YENEEA.

The chain carries TRBV29-1 and TRBJ2-2. The germline V gene encodes CDR1 SQVTM and CDR2 ANQGSEA. The CDR3 is 11 residues long. CDR3 amino acids: CSVGDTGELFF.

V usage is TRBV7-9 and J usage is TRBJ2-2. This CDR3 contains 15 residues. The V gene's germline CDR1 is SEHNR and CDR2 FQNEAQ (reference sequence). CDR3 sequence: CASSLAGSDTGELFF.

The chain uses TRBV4-3 and TRBJ2-7. The CDR3 consists of 12 residues. The germline V gene encodes CDR1 LGHNA and CDR2 YSLEER. The CDR3 loop reads CASSQDGYEQYF.

The chain links TRBV20-1 to TRBJ2-7; TCRdb lists TRBD2, though no DNA is available to test this call. CDR3 size: 13 residues. Germline V gene sequence: CDR1 DFQATT, CDR2 SNEGSKA (reference sequence). The CDR3: CSARLAGVSEQYF.

CDR3 region: CASSLDHVGLPNTGELFF. The chain joins TRBV7-7 to TRBJ2-2; TCRdb outputs TRBD2, but without DNA this stays unchecked. This CDR3 has 18 amino acids. Germline loops: CDR1 SSHAT, CDR2 FNYEAQ (reference sequence). The full variable domain, in which reference TRBV7-7 and TRBJ2-2 provide the parts outside the CDR3, is GAGVSQSPRYKVTKRGQDVTLRCDPISSHATLYWYQQALGQGPEFLTYFNYEAQPDKSGLPSDRFSAERPEGSISTLTIQRTEQRDSAMYRCASSLDHVGLPNTGELFFGEGSRLTVL.

V is TRBV5-1 and J is TRBJ2-3; TCRdb's assignment of TRBD2 cannot be checked, as there is no DNA. The CDR3 is 16 residues long. In germline, CDR1 is SGHRS, CDR2 YFSETQ. The CDR3 loop reads CASSLGLAVYTDTQYF.

The chain recombines TRBV11-1 with TRBJ2-1; TCRdb's assignment of TRBD2 cannot be checked, as there is no DNA. Germline CDR1 SGHAT, CDR2 FQDESV (reference sequence). The CDR3 consists of 18 residues. The CDR3 here is CASSLAVVGEGSYNEQFF.